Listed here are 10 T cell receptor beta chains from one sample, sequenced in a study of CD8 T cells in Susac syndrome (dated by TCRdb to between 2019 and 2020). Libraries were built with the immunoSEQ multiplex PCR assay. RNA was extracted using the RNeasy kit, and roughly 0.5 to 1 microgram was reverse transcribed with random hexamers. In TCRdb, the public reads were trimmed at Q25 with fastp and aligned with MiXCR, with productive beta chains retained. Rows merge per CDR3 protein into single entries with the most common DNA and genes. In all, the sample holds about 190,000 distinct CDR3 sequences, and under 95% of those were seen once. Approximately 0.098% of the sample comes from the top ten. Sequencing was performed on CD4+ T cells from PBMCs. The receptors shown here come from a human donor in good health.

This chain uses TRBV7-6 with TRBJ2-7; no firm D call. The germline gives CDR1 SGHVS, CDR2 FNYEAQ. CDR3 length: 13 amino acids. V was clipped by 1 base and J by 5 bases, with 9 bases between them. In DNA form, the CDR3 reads TGTGCCAGCAGCTTAGGTGACCGGGACGAGCAGTACTTC. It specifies CASSLGDRDEQYF.

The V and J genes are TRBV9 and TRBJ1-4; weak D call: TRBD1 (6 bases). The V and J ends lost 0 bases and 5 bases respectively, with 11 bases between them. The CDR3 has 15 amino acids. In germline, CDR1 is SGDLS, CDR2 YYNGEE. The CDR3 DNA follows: TGTGCCAGCAGCGTAGACGACAGGTTCAATGAAAAACTGTTTTTT. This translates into CASSVDDRFNEKLFF.

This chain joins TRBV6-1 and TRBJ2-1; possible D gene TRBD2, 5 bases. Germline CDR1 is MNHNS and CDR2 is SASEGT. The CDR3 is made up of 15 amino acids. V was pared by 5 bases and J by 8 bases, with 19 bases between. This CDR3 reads CASSSAGIGIDEQFF. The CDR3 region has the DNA TGTGCCAGCAGTTCCGCCGGGATAGGCATCGATGAGCAGTTCTTC.

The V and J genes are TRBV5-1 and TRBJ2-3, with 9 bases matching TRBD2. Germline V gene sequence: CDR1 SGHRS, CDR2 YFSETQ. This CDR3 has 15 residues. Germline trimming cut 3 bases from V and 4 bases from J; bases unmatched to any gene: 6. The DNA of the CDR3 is TGCGCCAGCAGCTGGCGGGGGGGCACTGCAGATACGCAGTATTTT. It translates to CASSWRGGTADTQYF.

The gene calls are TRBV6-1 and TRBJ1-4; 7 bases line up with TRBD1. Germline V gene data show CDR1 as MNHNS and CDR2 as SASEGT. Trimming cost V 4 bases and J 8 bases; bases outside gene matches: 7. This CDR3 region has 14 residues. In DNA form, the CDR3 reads TGTGCCAGCAGTGTTGCCAGGGGGAGCGAAAAACTGTTTTTT. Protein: CASSVARGSEKLFF.

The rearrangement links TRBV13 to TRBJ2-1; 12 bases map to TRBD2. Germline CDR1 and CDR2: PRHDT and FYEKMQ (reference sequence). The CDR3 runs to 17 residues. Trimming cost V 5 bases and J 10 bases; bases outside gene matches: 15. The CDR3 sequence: CASSVRPASGGAREQFF. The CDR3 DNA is TGTGCCAGCAGCGTCCGTCCAGCTAGCGGGGGGGCCCGGGAGCAGTTCTTC.

This CDR3 is CASSYSGSSPLDEQFF. The DNA of the CDR3 is TGTGCCAGCAGTTACTCGGGGTCTTCTCCTCTCGATGAGCAGTTCTTC. The chain joins TRBV6-5 to TRBJ2-1; D is undetermined. The CDR3 has 16 amino acids. Trimming pared 0 bases from V and 8 bases from J, leaving 17 bases between. Germline lookup yields CDR1 MNHEY and CDR2 SVGAGI.

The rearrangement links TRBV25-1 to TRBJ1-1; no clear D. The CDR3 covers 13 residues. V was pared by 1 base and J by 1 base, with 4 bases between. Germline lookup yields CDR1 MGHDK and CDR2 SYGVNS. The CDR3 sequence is CASSESGNTEAFF. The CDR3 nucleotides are TGTGCCAGCAGTGAATCAGGGAACACTGAAGCTTTCTTT.

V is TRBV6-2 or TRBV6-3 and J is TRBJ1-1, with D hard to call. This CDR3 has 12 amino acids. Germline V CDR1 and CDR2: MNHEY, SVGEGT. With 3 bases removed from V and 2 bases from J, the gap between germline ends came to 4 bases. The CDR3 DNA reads TGTGCCAGCAGTTATTCCAACACTGAAGCTTTCTTT. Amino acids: CASSYSNTEAFF.

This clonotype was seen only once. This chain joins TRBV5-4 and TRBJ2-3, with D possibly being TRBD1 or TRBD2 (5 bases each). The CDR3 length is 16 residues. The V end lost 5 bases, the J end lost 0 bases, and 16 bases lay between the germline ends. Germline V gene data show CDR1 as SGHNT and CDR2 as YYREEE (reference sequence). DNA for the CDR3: TGTGCCAGCAGGGCCTTCGGGGCGAGAAGCACAGATACGCAGTATTTT. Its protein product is CASRAFGARSTDTQYF.